This TCR beta chain was sequenced for a study of CD8+ T cells in alopecia areata. This CDR3 has 14 residues. Unmatched junction bases numbered 3, after V lost 5 bases and J lost 2 bases. Germline values: CDR1 FNHDT, CDR2 SITEND (reference sequence). Overall study results and limits: Mice gave a clearer picture of TCR sharing than patients did, possibly for HLA-related reasons.

It was cDNA, reverse transcribed from extracted RNA, that served as the sequencing template. Data came from immunoSEQ multiplex PCR; TCRdb stores just in-frame clones and leaves some out. The sample holds about 120,000 clones, and no clone turns up only once. A few counts support this clone. Its specificity is unknown. The listed genes are named as in mouse. The read halts 4 residues ahead of the CDR3 end, with the missing end drawn from the germline J gene. The TCR originated in a C3H/HeJ mouse with alopecia areata. Mice of this strain are of MHC haplotype H2-k. The source material was lesional skin. The chain recombines TRBV19 with TRBJ2-1; TRBD1 matches 8 bases. The CDR3 loop is CASRGQGDYAEQFF. The CDR3 DNA, read in part, is TGTGCCAGCAGAGGACAGGGAGACTATGCT.